Listed here are 9 T cell receptor beta chains from one sample, sequenced in a study of blood T cell repertoires in COVID-19 (dated by TCRdb to 2018 to 2021). Libraries were made using the immunoSEQ multiplex PCR assay. Sourced from immuneACCESS, this table was stored by TCRdb with only in-frame sequences that have V and J called. A share of the clones is absent; for the studies checked, an unresolved V gene accounts for under half, and the remainder has no known explanation. Recorded for this sample are around 170,000 clones; 65% to 90% of them occurred a single time. The top ten constitute 7% to 10% of the sample. Sequencing was performed on peripheral blood. All receptors derive from a man between 45 and 60 years old with active or convalescent COVID-19.

The V and J genes are TRBV9 and TRBJ1-5; weak D call: TRBD1 (5 bases). Germline assignment: CDR1 SGDLS and CDR2 YYNGEE. CDR3 length: 14 residues. V gave up 5 bases and J gave up 7 bases, with 16 bases separating them. This chain's CDR3 is CASRPTRGRQPQHF. Here the CDR3 DNA reads TGTGCCAGCAGACCTACAAGGGGCCGACAGCCCCAGCATTTT.

The gene calls are TRBV12-3 or TRBV12-4 and TRBJ2-1, with a weak D call TRBD1 (6 bases). Trimming removed 6 bases from V and 7 bases from J, with 10 bases in between. The CDR3 is 12 amino acids. The CDR3 DNA reads as TGTGCCAGCAGCCCGGACAGAAATGAGCAGTTCTTC. This sequence encodes CASSPDRNEQFF.

This clone has just a few counts. Other DNA sequences from this sample encode an identical CDR3 as well. The chain has TRBV28 and TRBJ1-6; 8 bases agree with TRBD1. The CDR3 runs 14 residues. J lost 9 bases, V lost 2 bases, and 3 bases had no gene match. CDR1 MDHEN and CDR2 SYDVKM come from the germline V gene. The CDR3 sequence: CASSLGQGRSPLHF. DNA for the CDR3: TGTGCCAGCAGTTTAGGACAGGGCCGTTCACCCCTCCACTTT.

This chain links TRBV28 with TRBJ2-7, with D perhaps TRBD2 (6 bases). CDR3 length: 13 amino acids. The germline V and J ends were trimmed by 3 bases and 2 bases, with 8 bases remaining between them. Germline loops: CDR1 MDHEN, CDR2 SYDVKM. Here the CDR3 DNA reads TGTGCCAGCAGTTTGGAGGGACCCTACGAGCAGTACTTC. Translating gives CASSLEGPYEQYF.

This clone was seen only a few times. The CDR3 nucleotides are TGTGCCAGTAGTATATGGGGGGACACTGAAGCTTTCTTT. It encodes CASSIWGDTEAFF. V is TRBV19 and J is TRBJ1-1, with D perhaps TRBD1 (5 bases). The germline V and J ends were trimmed by 2 bases and 3 bases, with 7 bases remaining between them. The CDR3 length is 13 residues. Germline CDR1 reads LNHDA; CDR2 reads SQIVND (reference sequence).

The V call is TRBV5-4, the J call TRBJ1-1, with D unresolved. This CDR3 region has 14 residues. Looked up from germline, CDR1 is SGHNT and CDR2 is YYREEE (reference sequence). Trimming stripped 0 bases from V and 0 bases from J, with 6 bases between. The CDR3: CASSLASLNTEAFF. The CDR3 region has the DNA TGTGCCAGCAGCTTGGCCAGTCTGAACACTGAAGCTTTCTTT.

V usage is TRBV11-3 and J usage is TRBJ2-2; D call uncertain. CDR3 length: 14 residues. The V gene's germline CDR1 is SGHNT and CDR2 YENEEA. Trimming took 2 bases from V and 0 from J, leaving 4 bases between them. The DNA of the CDR3 is TGTGCCAGCAGCTTAAAGCCGAACACCGGGGAGCTGTTTTTT. It specifies CASSLKPNTGELFF.

This clone was recorded once. This sequence joins TRBV18 and TRBJ2-5; D gene ambiguous. CDR3 size: 14 residues. In germline, CDR1 is KGHSH, CDR2 LQKENI. V lost 0 bases, J lost 2 bases, and 7 bases lay in between. Here the CDR3 reads CASSPPSRQETQYF. The CDR3 DNA sequence: TGTGCCAGCTCACCACCAAGCCGTCAAGAGACCCAGTACTTC.

DNA of the CDR3: TGTGCCAGTAGTGCCCCTTATGGGCTAGCGGGAGACTCCTACAATGAGCAGTTCTTC. Its protein product is CASSAPYGLAGDSYNEQFF. The rearrangement links TRBV19 to TRBJ2-1; 10 bases are shared with TRBD2. The junction had 13 bases not matched to a gene; V was cut back by 5 bases and J by 0 bases. Germline-derived CDR1 and CDR2 are LNHDA and SQIVND (reference sequence). The CDR3 runs to 19 residues.